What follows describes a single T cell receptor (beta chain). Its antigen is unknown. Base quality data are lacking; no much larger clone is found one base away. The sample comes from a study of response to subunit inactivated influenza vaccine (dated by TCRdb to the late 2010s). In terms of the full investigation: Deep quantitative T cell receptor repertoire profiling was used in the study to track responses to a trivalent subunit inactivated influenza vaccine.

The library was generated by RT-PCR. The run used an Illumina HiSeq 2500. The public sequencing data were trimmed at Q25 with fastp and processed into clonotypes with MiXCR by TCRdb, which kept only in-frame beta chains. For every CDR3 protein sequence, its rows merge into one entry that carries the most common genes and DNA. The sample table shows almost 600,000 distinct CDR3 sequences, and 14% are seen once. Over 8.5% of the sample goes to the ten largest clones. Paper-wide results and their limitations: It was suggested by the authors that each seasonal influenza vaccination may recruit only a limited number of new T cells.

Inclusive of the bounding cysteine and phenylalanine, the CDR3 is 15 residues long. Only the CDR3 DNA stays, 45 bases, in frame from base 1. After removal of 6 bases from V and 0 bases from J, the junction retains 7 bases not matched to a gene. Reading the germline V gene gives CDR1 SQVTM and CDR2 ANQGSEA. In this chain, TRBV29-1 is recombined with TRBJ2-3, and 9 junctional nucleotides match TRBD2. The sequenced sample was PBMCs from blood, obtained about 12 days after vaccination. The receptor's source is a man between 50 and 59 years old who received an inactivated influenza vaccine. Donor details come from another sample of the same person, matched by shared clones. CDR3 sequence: CSVGSGSSSTDTQYF. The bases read TGCAGCGTAGGTAGCGGGAGTTCTAGCACAGATACGCAGTATTTT.